This is a list of T cell receptor beta chains from one sample in a study of blood T cells in healthy people across ages. MiXCR was run by TCRdb on the 5' RACE reads, yielding one entry per CDR3 protein. The table shows roughly 680,000 distinct CDR3 sequences, with around 50% occurring only once. The material sequenced was blood. These receptors originate from an elderly woman in good health. Each CDR3 is given with its conserved first and last residue. D genes are given only for firm matches. Where a row states a size, it is once, few, many or the class of an expanded clone; other rows omit it.

v_call	clone_size	j_call	d_call	cdr3_nt	cdr3_aa
TRBV7-2	many	TRBJ2-3	.	TGTGCCAGCAGCTTAGGGGGTTTTGGGGATACGCAGTATTTT	CASSLGGFGDTQYF
TRBV9	.	TRBJ2-5	TRBD1	TGTGCCAGCAGCGCACGACAGGGGAGTAGGCAAGAGACCCAGTACTTC	CASSARQGSRQETQYF
TRBV2	.	TRBJ1-5	.	TGTGCCAGCGTCCGGGATAGCAATCAGCCCCAGCATTTT	CASVRDSNQPQHF
TRBV14	many	TRBJ2-1	.	TGTGCCAGCAGCCAAGCCCCCCAGGCCTACAATGAGCAGTTCTTC	CASSQAPQAYNEQFF
TRBV5-4	.	TRBJ2-3	.	TGTGCCAGCAGCGGCGGGGACGCCTCTAGCACAGATACGCAGTATTTT	CASSGGDASSTDTQYF
TRBV20-1	.	TRBJ2-3	TRBD2	TGCAGTGCCGCCCGACGGGGGGAGGGGACAGATACGCAGTATTTT	CSAARRGEGTDTQYF
TRBV3-1	.	TRBJ2-5	.	TGTGCCAGCAGCCATCGACGGGGATATAAAGAGACCCAGTACTTC	CASSHRRGYKETQYF
TRBV12-3/TRBV12-4	.	TRBJ2-5	TRBD2	TGTGCCAGCAGTTTTGGGGGGGAGGGAGAGACCCAGTACTTC	CASSFGGEGETQYF
TRBV13	.	TRBJ2-7	.	TGTGCCTCCCGAGCGGGGACAGGAAGCCACGAGCAGTACTTC	CASRAGTGSHEQYF
TRBV20-1	.	TRBJ2-3	.	TGCAGTGCACGGAGGGGGCGGTCGACAGATACGCAGTATTTT	CSARRGRSTDTQYF
TRBV7-8	.	TRBJ2-1	TRBD1	TGTGCCAGCAGCCGAAGGGACAGGGGGCACGAGCAGTTCTTC	CASSRRDRGHEQFF
TRBV15	.	TRBJ2-1	.	TGTGCCACCAGCATGTCCGGGGACCGCAATGAGCAGTTCTTC	CATSMSGDRNEQFF
TRBV7-8	few	TRBJ2-1	.	TGTGCCAGCAGCTACCGGGGGGCTAACTACAATGAGCAGTTCTTC	CASSYRGANYNEQFF
TRBV7-2	.	TRBJ1-1	.	TGTGCCAGCAGCTTAGCATGGCTGAACACTGAAGCTTTCTTT	CASSLAWLNTEAFF
TRBV12-3/TRBV12-4	.	TRBJ1-2	.	TGTGCCAGCTGCTGGGGTCACAATGGCTACACCTTC	CASCWGHNGYTF
TRBV12-5	many	TRBJ2-1	TRBD2	TGTGCTAGTGGTTGGGCCCCCCTGGTAGCGGGGGGCCTCTCCTACAATGAGCAGTTCTTC	CASGWAPLVAGGLSYNEQFF
TRBV20-1	.	TRBJ2-1	TRBD1	TGCAGTGCTGGAAAACAGGGGGTCTCCTACAATGAGCAGTTCTTC	CSAGKQGVSYNEQFF
TRBV3-1	.	TRBJ2-7	.	TGTGCCAGCAGCCAAGACATTTCGCAATCCTACGAGCAGTACTTC	CASSQDISQSYEQYF
TRBV20-1	many	TRBJ2-1	TRBD2	TGCAGTGCCACGACTAGCGGGAACAATGAGCAGTTCTTC	CSATTSGNNEQFF
TRBV12-3/TRBV12-4	.	TRBJ2-7	TRBD1	TGTGCCAGCAGTGGTGAAACCGGGACAGGGGGTCAGGAGTACGAGCAGTACTTC	CASSGETGTGGQEYEQYF
TRBV7-6	few	TRBJ2-1	.	TGTGCCAGCAGCTTAGTCAACGCCCCTTACAATGAGCAGTTCTTC	CASSLVNAPYNEQFF
TRBV7-9	.	TRBJ2-1	TRBD2	TGTGCCAGCAGCTTTTCTACTAGCGGGGAGCAGTTCTTC	CASSFSTSGEQFF
TRBV5-1	.	TRBJ2-3	.	TGCGCCAGCGAAGGCCGACACACAGATACGCAGTATTTT	CASEGRHTDTQYF
TRBV12-3/TRBV12-4	.	TRBJ2-3	TRBD2	TGTGCCAGCAGTTTGGTCATAGCGGGAGCAGATACGCAATATTTT	CASSLVIAGADTQYF
TRBV12-3/TRBV12-4	.	TRBJ1-4	TRBD1	TGTGCCAGCAGAATACAGGGGCTCGGGGAAAAACTGTTTTTT	CASRIQGLGEKLFF
TRBV27	.	TRBJ1-5	.	TGTGCCAGCAGTTTAGGGCTTCATCAGCCCCAGCATTTT	CASSLGLHQPQHF
TRBV2	few	TRBJ2-5	.	TGTGCCAGCACGAAGGAAAGGTCCTACAATGAGCAGTACTTC	CASTKERSYNEQYF
TRBV12-3/TRBV12-4	.	TRBJ2-5	.	TGTGCCAGCAGTTTGAAAGGACTTGTGGCCCAGTACTTC	CASSLKGLVAQYF
TRBV5-1	many	TRBJ2-2	TRBD1	TGCGCCAGCAGCTTCGACAGGGCTAACACCGGGGAGCTGTTTTTT	CASSFDRANTGELFF
TRBV27	many	TRBJ2-1	TRBD1	TGTGCCAGCAGTTCGGCGACAGGGCCTTACAATGAGCAGTTCTTC	CASSSATGPYNEQFF
TRBV20-1	.	TRBJ2-1	TRBD2	TGCAGTGCTAGAGTAATAGCGGGGGTTTTCTCCTACAATGAGCAGTTCTTC	CSARVIAGVFSYNEQFF
TRBV9	many	TRBJ2-7	TRBD2	TGTGCCAGCAGTGTTACTAGCGGGAGTTACGAGCAGTACTTC	CASSVTSGSYEQYF
TRBV15	.	TRBJ1-2	TRBD1	TGTGCCACCAGCAGAGATACCCGACAGGGGTATGGCTACACCTTC	CATSRDTRQGYGYTF
TRBV27	few	TRBJ1-2	.	TGTGCCAGCAGTTTCGACAGAAACTATGGCTACACCTTC	CASSFDRNYGYTF
TRBV7-9	.	TRBJ1-1	.	TGTGCCAGCAGCTTAGGCACCAACAGGGACACTGAAGCTTTCTTT	CASSLGTNRDTEAFF
TRBV12-3/TRBV12-4	many	TRBJ2-1	TRBD2	TGTGCCAGCAACATGTGGGGGGGAAATGAGCAGTTCTTC	CASNMWGGNEQFF
TRBV12-3/TRBV12-4	.	TRBJ2-1	TRBD2	TGTGCCAGCAGACCACGGGGACTAGCGGGAGTTAATGAGCAGTTCTTC	CASRPRGLAGVNEQFF
TRBV12-3/TRBV12-4	once	TRBJ2-3	TRBD1	TGTGCCAGCACTCCTTTTAGAGGACAGGGTCGCACAGATACGCAGTATTTT	CASTPFRGQGRTDTQYF
TRBV6-5	.	TRBJ2-3	.	TGTGCCAGCAGTTACTCGTGGACTACCCCAGATACGCAGTATTTT	CASSYSWTTPDTQYF
TRBV18	.	TRBJ2-7	TRBD1	TGTGCCAGCTCAGCTGACAGGGATATCTCCTACGAGCAGTACTTC	CASSADRDISYEQYF
TRBV7-2	many	TRBJ2-7	TRBD2	TGTGCCAGCAGCTCGATAGCGGGAGGATACGAGCAGTACTTC	CASSSIAGGYEQYF
TRBV20-1	once	TRBJ2-3	.	TGCAGTGCTAGAGATGCTCGGGGTAGCGCAGATACGCAGTATTTT	CSARDARGSADTQYF
TRBV5-6	.	TRBJ1-4	.	TGTGCCAGCAGCCCCGAACTGTTTTTT	CASSPELFF
TRBV7-8	many	TRBJ2-5	.	TGTGCCAGCAGCTTAGGGCGAGCTTTACAGACCCAGTACTTC	CASSLGRALQTQYF
TRBV4-2	.	TRBJ2-1	TRBD1	TGTGCCAGCAGCCTACCCCAGGACAGGGCTGATAATGAGCAGTTCTTC	CASSLPQDRADNEQFF
TRBV2	many	TRBJ2-5	TRBD2	TGTGCCAGCAGTTCATTGGGACTAGGCCTTCAAGAGACCCAGTACTTC	CASSSLGLGLQETQYF
TRBV6-2/TRBV6-3	once	TRBJ2-1	.	TGTGCCAGCAGTTGGACAGTCGATGAGCAGTTCTTC	CASSWTVDEQFF
TRBV29-1	few	TRBJ1-1	.	TGCAGCGTTCAGCAAGCTTCAATGAACACTGAAGCTTTCTTT	CSVQQASMNTEAFF
TRBV20-1	.	TRBJ2-1	TRBD1	TGCAGTGCCCGGGACAGGGGGCTCCACCAGCGGTTCTTC	CSARDRGLHQRFF
TRBV7-3	many	TRBJ1-6	TRBD1	TGTGCCAGCTCGCGTGCCAGGGGGGATTCACCCCTCCACTTT	CASSRARGDSPLHF
TRBV12-3/TRBV12-4	many	TRBJ2-3	.	TGTGCCAGCAGGGAACCCCGGAGGGGGCCAACAGATACGCAGTATTTT	CASREPRRGPTDTQYF
TRBV7-2	.	TRBJ2-3	TRBD2	TGTGCCAGCAGCCCTCGGACTAGCTACGCAGATACGCAGTATTTT	CASSPRTSYADTQYF
TRBV12-3/TRBV12-4	.	TRBJ2-3	.	TGTGCCAGCAGTTTTCCTGGAGGCGACATCGTGGGAACAGATACGCAGTATTTT	CASSFPGGDIVGTDTQYF
TRBV28	.	TRBJ1-2	.	TGTGCCAGCCTCGAGGTATCTAACTATGGCTGCACCTTC	CASLEVSNYGCTF
TRBV20-1	.	TRBJ1-2	.	TGCAGTGCTAGAGCTTCGGGGCCCTATGGCTACACCTTC	CSARASGPYGYTF
TRBV12-3/TRBV12-4	.	TRBJ2-5	TRBD2	TGTGCCAGCAGTCCATCTAGCGGGGGTGAGACCCAGTACTTC	CASSPSSGGETQYF
TRBV18	.	TRBJ2-5	.	TGTGCCAGCTCACCACAAGAGCTTAAAGAGACCCAGTACTTC	CASSPQELKETQYF
TRBV2	few	TRBJ2-3	TRBD2	TGTGCCAGCAGTGAAAGCGGGGGGGCGAAAGATACGCAGTATTTT	CASSESGGAKDTQYF
TRBV20-1	.	TRBJ1-2	TRBD1	TGCAGTGCTTTCGTGACAGGGGGCGCGTATGGCTACACCTTC	CSAFVTGGAYGYTF